This TCR beta chain stems from a study of blood T cell repertoires in COVID-19. Study-level information: From the United States, Italy and Spain came samples of acute and convalescent COVID-19. In each case, the material was cDNA or gDNA derived from T cells, B-cell-depleted T cells, or PBMCs.

In the authors' workflow: The authors estimated nucleated cell counts from reference gene primer amplification. Profiled with immunoSEQ multiplex PCR; TCRdb holds only in-frame clones, not every one. D and trimming were read from the DNA, whereas the V and J calls and clone size are those reported in that table. Counted here are approximately 180,000 clones, 80% to 90% occurring once; the ten biggest clones make up about a tenth. This CDR3 region has 15 residues. Per the germline V gene, CDR1 is SEHNR and CDR2 is FQNEAQ (reference sequence). Trimming removed 3 bases from V and 4 bases from J, with 12 bases in between. This clone was detected only once.

The TCR originated in a human donor with active or convalescent COVID-19. The donor label of this sample is uncertain. This chain links TRBV7-9 with TRBJ2-2, with a possible D match to TRBD1 (6 bases). The sample consisted of peripheral blood. The CDR3 DNA sequence: TGTGCCAGCAGCTTTGGGGGCCCGGCCACCGGGGAGCTGTTTTTT. Translating it yields CASSFGGPATGELFF.